The 7 T cell receptor beta chains below come from one sample, sequenced in a study of T cell responses to AZD1222 COVID-19 vaccine. Sequencing was performed with immunoSEQ multiplex PCR; in TCRdb, only in-frame clones are kept and a portion is missing. This table holds about 97,000 clones, nearly 90% found once. The sequencing used peripheral blood, collected on day 0 of AZD1222 vaccination. These receptors were taken from an adult in good health.

The chain links TRBV21-1 to TRBJ1-4. TRBV21-1 is designated a pseudogene. CDR3 length: 13 residues. In DNA form, the CDR3 reads TGTGCCAGCAGTCGGGGAACTAATGAAAAACTGTTTTTT. This gives the protein CASSRGTNEKLFF.

The chain recombines TRBV6-5 with TRBJ2-2, with 7 bases lining up with TRBD2. J gave up 1 base and V 0 bases, and 2 bases lay outside the gene matches. The CDR3 runs to 16 residues. Germline CDR1 and CDR2: MNHEY and SVGAGI. Here the CDR3 DNA reads TGTGCCAGCAGTTACTCGAGCGGGGTGAACACCGGGGAGCTGTTTTTT. Amino acids: CASSYSSGVNTGELFF.

The chain uses TRBV6-6 and TRBJ1-6; D call uncertain. Germline V gene lookup returns CDR1 MNHNY and CDR2 SVGAGI (reference sequence). The CDR3 length is 14 residues. Trimming cost V 0 bases and J 9 bases, with 9 bases left between them. CDR3 sequence (DNA): TGTGCCAGCAGTTACTCGAGAGCGCGTTCACCCCTCCACTTT. Translation: CASSYSRARSPLHF.

The chain is built from TRBV5-5 and TRBJ2-7; 9 bases match TRBD1. The CDR3 loop spans 15 amino acids. From germline, CDR1 is SGHKS and CDR2 YYEKEE (reference sequence). Losses at the gene ends were 2 bases for V and 3 bases for J; bases not matched to a gene: 6. For the CDR3, the DNA is TGTGCCAGCAGCTTAGCCGGGACAGGGTTCTACGAGCAGTACTTC. Translating gives CASSLAGTGFYEQYF.

This chain joins TRBV18 and TRBJ1-1; no firm D call. Trimming removed 2 bases at V and 1 base at J, with 20 bases between. Germline CDR1 reads KGHSH; CDR2 reads LQKENI. The CDR3 totals 18 residues. The CDR3 DNA is TGTGCCAGCTCACCAGAATTTGCAACCGATATCAAGAACACTGAAGCTTTCTTT. Translation gives CASSPEFATDIKNTEAFF.

The V and J genes are TRBV19 and TRBJ1-5, with D possibly matching TRBD1 (5 bases). Trimming stripped 3 bases from V and 4 bases from J, with 13 bases between. Germline CDR1 LNHDA, CDR2 SQIVND (reference sequence). This CDR3 is built from 15 residues. The CDR3 nucleotides are TGTGCCAGTAGTATGCGAGGCAGGGCAAATCAGCCCCAGCATTTT. It is translated as CASSMRGRANQPQHF.

The chain has TRBV30 and TRBJ1-5, with unresolved D. Looked up from germline, CDR1 is GTSNPN and CDR2 is SVGIG (reference sequence). V lost 3 bases, J lost 3 bases, and 9 bases lay in between. The CDR3 consists of 13 residues. Written as DNA, the CDR3 is TGTGCCTGGAGCCAACAGACCAATCAGCCCCAGCATTTT. It translates to CAWSQQTNQPQHF.